A single sample is the source of the 7 T cell receptor beta chains below, sequenced in a study of cytomegalovirus exposure and HLA in healthy donors. PCR employed 60 Vbeta and 13 Jbeta primers. TCRdb's table, derived via immunoSEQ multiplex PCR, lists solely in-frame clones and lacks some. The sample includes some 100,000 clones, roughly 83% of them seen just once. Sequenced material: PBMCs. These receptors all stem from a man aged 18-30 years in good health and CMV-seronegative.

A few counts support this clone. The J gene is TRBJ1-1, the V gene TRBV5-1; D not certain. V lost 2 bases to trimming and J lost 0 bases, with 14 bases between them. The CDR3 consists of 16 residues. CDR1 is SGHRS, CDR2 YFSETQ, per germline. CDR3 nucleotides: TGCGCCAGCAGCTTCAAAGGCGGAGGGTTGAACACTGAAGCTTTCTTT. Amino acids: CASSFKGGGLNTEAFF.

The chain recombines TRBV7-8 with TRBJ2-5; the D gene is possibly TRBD1 (6 bases). Germline V gene lookup returns CDR1 SGHVS and CDR2 FQNEAQ. V gave up 0 bases and J gave up 1 base, with 9 bases separating them. The CDR3 spans 15 residues. The CDR3 spells CASSLADSFQETQYF. The CDR3 nucleotides are TGTGCCAGCAGCTTAGCGGACAGCTTCCAAGAGACCCAGTACTTC.

The gene calls are TRBV9 and TRBJ2-3, with 8 bases aligning to TRBD2. Trimming at V came to 0 bases and at J to 6 bases, leaving 6 bases not matched to a gene. The CDR3 has 15 amino acids. Germline CDR1 SGDLS, CDR2 YYNGEE. The CDR3 region is CASSVEAGESDTQYF. The CDR3 DNA is TGTGCCAGCAGCGTAGAAGCGGGAGAGTCGGATACGCAGTATTTT.

Here the CDR3 DNA reads TGTGCCTGGAGTGTAGGGTGGGGTAGCGGGACCTCAGGAGAGCAGTACTTC. Translating gives CAWSVGWGSGTSGEQYF. The rearrangement joins TRBV30 to TRBJ2-5; TRBD2 matches 8 bases. J gave up 11 bases and V 0 bases, and 20 bases lay outside the gene matches. The V gene's germline CDR1 is GTSNPN and CDR2 SVGIG (reference sequence). This CDR3 comprises 17 residues.

The chain is built from TRBV14 and TRBJ2-7; D is ambiguous. In germline, CDR1 is SGHDN, CDR2 FVKESK. The CDR3 sequence is 11 residues long. V dropped 1 base and J dropped 12 bases, with 10 bases sitting between them. The CDR3 loop is CASSQGLRRYF. The CDR3 DNA reads TGTGCCAGCAGCCAAGGCCTCAGGCGGTACTTC.

The chain combines TRBV30 with TRBJ2-3, with 7 bases aligning to TRBD2. Germline trimming cut 2 bases from V and 4 bases from J; bases unmatched to any gene: 6. Germline V gene lookup returns CDR1 GTSNPN and CDR2 SVGIG (reference sequence). CDR3 size: 14 residues. CDR3 in amino acids: CAWSSFTSADTQYF. The CDR3 nucleotides are TGTGCCTGGAGTTCATTCACTAGCGCAGATACGCAGTATTTT.

Remarks on this clone: A junction end diverges from the germline sequence, so it may reflect a read error. This chain connects TRBV7-7 to TRBJ1-5, with D unresolved. Germline CDR1 is SSHAT and CDR2 is FNYEAQ (reference sequence). This CDR3 spans 13 amino acids. The chain's CDR3 is CASSYQAGQPQHF. CDR3 nucleotide sequence: TGTGCTAGCAGCTACCAGGCTGGTCAGCCCCAGCATTTT.